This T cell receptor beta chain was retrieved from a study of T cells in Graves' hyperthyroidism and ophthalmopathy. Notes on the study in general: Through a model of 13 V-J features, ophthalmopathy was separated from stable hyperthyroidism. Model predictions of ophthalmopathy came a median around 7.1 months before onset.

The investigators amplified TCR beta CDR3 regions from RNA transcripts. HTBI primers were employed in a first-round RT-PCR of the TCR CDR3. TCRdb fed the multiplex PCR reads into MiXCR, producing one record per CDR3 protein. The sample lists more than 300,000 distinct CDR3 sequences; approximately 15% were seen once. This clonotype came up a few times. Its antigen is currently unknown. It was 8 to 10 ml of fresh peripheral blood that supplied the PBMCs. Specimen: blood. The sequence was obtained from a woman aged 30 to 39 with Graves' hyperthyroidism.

In DNA, the CDR3 is TGTGCCAGCAGTTTCAGGGGGGTAAGCACAGATACGCAGTATTTT. Translated: CASSFRGVSTDTQYF. The chain joins TRBV27 to TRBJ2-3; D might be TRBD1 (7 bases). The germline V gene encodes CDR1 MNHEY and CDR2 SMNVEV (reference sequence). The CDR3 is made up of 15 amino acids. V lost 3 bases and J lost 0, with 10 bases in between.